The next 32 T cell receptor beta chains were all read from a single sample in a study of blood T cell repertoires in COVID-19. Here immunoSEQ multiplex PCR was the method, and the copy in TCRdb shows in-frame clones only, minus some. The table includes 250,000 to 300,000 clones, about nine tenths detected once. The sequencing sample was made of PBMCs or T cells enriched from blood (not recorded which). The origin of the receptors is a woman in her 40s who had recovered from COVID-19.

The count of this clone is one. The gene calls are TRBV11-2 and TRBJ2-5; the D gene is possibly TRBD2 (6 bases). Trimming cost V 3 bases and J 1 base, with 9 bases left between them. The CDR3 loop spans 14 amino acids. Germline V lookup: CDR1 SGHAT, CDR2 FQNNGV. The CDR3 nucleotides are TGTGCCAGCAGCTTGTCGACTAGCCAAGAGACCCAGTACTTC. This sequence encodes CASSLSTSQETQYF.

CDR3 in amino acids: CASSLNFEGNEQYF. For the CDR3, the DNA is TGTGCCAGCAGCTTGAATTTTGAGGGCAACGAGCAGTACTTC. J is TRBJ2-7 and V is TRBV5-4; the D gene is possibly TRBD2 (5 bases). Germline V gives CDR1 SGHNT, CDR2 YYREEE (reference sequence). V was pared by 1 base and J by 5 bases, with 13 bases between. The CDR3 is made up of 14 amino acids.

This rearrangement joins TRBV6-1 to TRBJ1-2; D is uncertain. Germline CDR1 MNHNS, CDR2 SASEGT. V lost 0 bases and J lost 4, with 6 bases in between. The CDR3 consists of 13 residues. The CDR3 DNA reads as TGTGCCAGCAGTGAAGCCGGGAGCTATGGCTACACCTTC. The encoded protein is CASSEAGSYGYTF.

The chain links TRBV5-1 to TRBJ2-1; 11 bases map to TRBD2. The CDR3 has 16 residues. The germline V gene encodes CDR1 SGHRS and CDR2 YFSETQ. Germline trimming cut 4 bases from V and 7 bases from J; bases unmatched to any gene: 10. CDR3 amino acids: CASSRGTSGGTNEQFF. The CDR3 DNA is TGCGCCAGCAGCCGTGGGACTAGCGGTGGGACTAATGAGCAGTTCTTC.

V usage is TRBV4-2 and J usage is TRBJ1-5; D gene ambiguous. V was clipped by 4 bases and J by 0 bases, with 13 bases between them. This CDR3 has 16 residues. In germline, CDR1 is LGHNA, CDR2 YNFKEQ. CDR3 in amino acids: CASSLQFGDSNQPQHF. The CDR3 DNA reads TGTGCCAGCAGCCTTCAGTTCGGGGATAGCAATCAGCCCCAGCATTTT.

The rearrangement joins TRBV4-3 to TRBJ1-4; 8 bases are shared with TRBD1. Germline CDR1 LGHNA, CDR2 YSLEER. Losses at the gene ends were 0 bases for V and 8 bases for J; bases not matched to a gene: 8. There are 16 residues in the CDR3. CDR3 sequence reads: CASSQDQVRGREKLFF. CDR3 bases: TGCGCCAGCAGCCAAGATCAGGTCAGGGGGCGCGAAAAACTGTTTTTT.

The CDR3 sequence: CATSLKRDTEQFF. The DNA for the CDR3 is TGTGCCACCAGTCTAAAGAGGGACACTGAGCAGTTCTTC. This chain joins TRBV15 and TRBJ2-1, with D possibly matching TRBD1 (6 bases). V lost 6 bases and J lost 9, with 15 bases in between. The germline V gene encodes CDR1 LNHNV and CDR2 YYDKDF (reference sequence). The CDR3 loop spans 13 amino acids.

This clone was picked up one time. V gene TRBV5-8 combines with J gene TRBJ2-1; 7 nucleotides agree with TRBD1. The germline CDR1 and CDR2 sequences are SGHTS and YDEGEE. With 1 base clipped from V and 4 bases from J, the junction kept 5 bases outside the gene matches. The CDR3 has 15 residues. The CDR3, as DNA: TGTGCCAGCAGCTTGAAGGACAGGAGATACAATGAGCAGTTCTTC. This sequence encodes CASSLKDRRYNEQFF.

The V gene is TRBV7-2, the J gene TRBJ2-3; 8 bases are a match to TRBD1. The CDR3 is made up of 16 amino acids. Germline V gene lookup returns CDR1 SGHTA and CDR2 FQGNSA. J gave up 6 bases and V 0 bases, and 8 bases lay outside the gene matches. The CDR3 DNA reads TGTGCCAGCAGCTTAGCGAATGGACAGGGTCGGGATACGCAGTATTTT. The encoded protein is CASSLANGQGRDTQYF.

This rearrangement joins TRBV18 to TRBJ2-1; 7 bases fit TRBD1. CDR1 KGHSH and CDR2 LQKENI come from the germline V gene. This CDR3 region has 17 residues. The junction had 11 bases not matched to a gene; V was cut back by 6 bases and J by 0 bases. The DNA for the CDR3 is TGTGCCAGCTCCCGGGTAGGGGGCCCTAGCTCCTACAATGAGCAGTTCTTC. The encoded protein is CASSRVGGPSSYNEQFF.

This rearrangement joins TRBV3-1 (or the pseudogene TRBV3-2) to TRBJ2-3; 9 positions agree with TRBD2. V was clipped by 1 base and J by 5 bases; unmatched bases: 7. The germline gives CDR1 LGHDT, CDR2 YNNKEL (reference sequence). This CDR3 region has 16 residues. CDR3: CASSQGVTSGGDTQYF. CDR3 sequence (DNA): TGTGCCAGCAGCCAAGGGGTGACTAGCGGTGGAGATACGCAGTATTTT.

The rearrangement joins TRBV5-4 to TRBJ1-1, with 7 positions matching TRBD1. Germline V lookup: CDR1 SGHNT, CDR2 YYREEE (reference sequence). V was clipped by 4 bases and J by 0 bases; unmatched bases: 3. The CDR3 consists of 14 residues. In DNA, the CDR3 is TGTGCCAGCAGCCTAGGACAGGTGAACACTGAAGCTTTCTTT. Protein product: CASSLGQVNTEAFF.

The chain couples TRBV4-2 to TRBJ1-2; D may be TRBD1 (6 bases). Trimming removed 1 base at V and 4 bases at J, with 13 bases between. The CDR3 is 15 residues long. Germline CDR1 and CDR2: LGHNA and YNFKEQ. The CDR3 loop reads CASSQATDSFYGYTF. The CDR3 nucleotides read TGTGCCAGCAGCCAAGCCACGGACAGTTTCTATGGCTACACCTTC.

This chain connects TRBV19 to TRBJ2-1; 7 nucleotides align to TRBD1. The germline V gene has CDR1 LNHDA and CDR2 SQIVND (reference sequence). This CDR3 comprises 13 residues. V was clipped by 5 bases and J by 12 bases; unmatched bases: 10. The CDR3 sequence: CASSPTRDSSQFF. Here the CDR3 DNA reads TGTGCCAGTAGTCCCACTCGGGACAGCTCGCAGTTCTTC.

The CDR3 bases are TGTGCCAGCAGGCCCCCTGGGGGCGGTCAGGTAGGGGAGCAGTACTTC. It encodes CASRPPGGGQVGEQYF. The chain links TRBV7-9 to TRBJ2-7; D perhaps matches TRBD1 (6 bases). Germline assignment: CDR1 SEHNR and CDR2 FQNEAQ (reference sequence). Trimming removed 6 bases at V and 7 bases at J, with 25 bases between. The CDR3 is 16 residues long. Drawing the rest from reference TRBV7-9 and TRBJ2-7, the complete variable domain is DTGVSQNPRHKITKRGQNVTFRCDPISEHNRLYWYRQTLGQGPEFLTYFQNEAQLEKSRLLSDRFSAERPKGSFSTLEIQRTEQGDSAMYLCASRPPGGGQVGEQYFGPGTRLTVT.

The chain is built from TRBV19 and TRBJ2-7; 10 nucleotides agree with TRBD1. V lost 5 bases and J lost 5; bases outside the gene matches: 9. Germline V CDR1 and CDR2: LNHDA, SQIVND (reference sequence). This CDR3 comprises 15 residues. The CDR3 here is CASSPSGTGENEQYF. The CDR3 region has the DNA TGTGCCAGTAGTCCTTCCGGGACAGGGGAGAACGAGCAGTACTTC.

The rearrangement uses TRBV29-1 and TRBJ1-2, with D possibly matching TRBD1 (6 bases). Germline V CDR1 and CDR2: SQVTM, ANQGSEA. The CDR3 extends over 11 amino acids. V lost 2 bases to trimming and J lost 6 bases, with 7 bases between them. The CDR3 is CSVEQGNGYTF. The CDR3, as DNA: TGCAGCGTTGAACAGGGGAATGGCTACACCTTC.

V gene TRBV11-2 combines with J gene TRBJ1-3, with D perhaps TRBD1 (5 bases). The germline V gene has CDR1 SGHAT and CDR2 FQNNGV. This CDR3 is built from 15 residues. Trimming took off 4 bases at V and 0 bases at J, with 10 bases between the two ends. CDR3 residues: CASSSQGPSGNTIYF. CDR3 nucleotide sequence: TGTGCCAGCAGCTCCCAGGGTCCCTCTGGAAACACCATATATTTT.

V usage is TRBV7-6 and J usage is TRBJ2-6; D perhaps matches TRBD1 (6 bases). This CDR3 contains 19 residues. V lost 5 bases and J lost 0, with 20 bases in between. The germline gives CDR1 SGHVS, CDR2 FNYEAQ. The CDR3 nucleotides read TGTGCCAGCAGCCCCCGGTACAGGGAAAAGGGCTCTGGGGCCAACGTCCTGACTTTC. Translation: CASSPRYREKGSGANVLTF. Using reference TRBV7-6 and TRBJ2-6 for the parts outside the CDR3, the full variable domain is GAGVSQSPRYKVTKRGQDVALRCDPISGHVSLYWYRQALGQGPEFLTYFNYEAQQDKSGLPNDRFSAERPEGSISTLTIQRTEQRDSAMYRCASSPRYREKGSGANVLTFGAGSRLTVL.

The V call is TRBV6-5, the J call TRBJ1-2; 8 positions match TRBD1. In germline, CDR1 is MNHEY, CDR2 SVGAGI. The CDR3 is 14 residues long. The V gene end was trimmed by 6 bases and the J gene end by 5 bases; junction bases not matched to a gene: 8. CDR3 residues: CASSGRDRIYGYTF. The CDR3 region has the DNA TGTGCCAGCAGCGGCCGGGACAGGATATATGGCTACACCTTC.

The genes are TRBV7-2 and TRBJ2-1; 10 positions agree with TRBD1. The CDR3 is made up of 15 amino acids. Germline V CDR1 and CDR2: SGHTA, FQGNSA. Germline trimming cut 1 base from V and 10 bases from J; bases unmatched to any gene: 7. Here the CDR3 reads CASSLGGQGLREQFF. The CDR3 region has the DNA TGTGCCAGCAGCTTAGGGGGACAGGGGCTAAGGGAGCAGTTCTTC.

The V call is TRBV7-2, the J call TRBJ2-7; TRBD2 matches 11 bases. The CDR3 spans 14 residues. The V gene end was trimmed by 5 bases and the J gene end by 2 bases; junction bases not matched to a gene: 2. In germline, CDR1 is SGHTA, CDR2 FQGNSA. This CDR3 is CASSPGLAAYEQYF. The CDR3 DNA reads as TGTGCCAGCAGCCCGGGACTAGCGGCCTACGAGCAGTACTTC.

The rearrangement links TRBV11-2 to TRBJ1-2, with TRBD1 matching over 7 bases. V lost 5 bases, J lost 8 bases, and 14 bases stayed unmatched. CDR1 is SGHAT and CDR2 is FQNNGV in the germline V gene. CDR3 length: 15 residues. CDR3 residues: CASSLSRQGKRGYTF. The CDR3 nucleotides are TGTGCCAGCAGCCTCAGTCGACAGGGAAAGAGAGGCTACACCTTC.

The chain joins TRBV4-1 to TRBJ2-2, with TRBD2 matching 16 bases. V lost 4 bases to trimming and J lost 4 bases; unmatched junction nucleotides: 9. The CDR3 length is 19 residues. Per the germline V gene, CDR1 is MGHRA and CDR2 is YSYEKL. CDR3 sequence: CASSRAGTSGGASTGELFF. CDR3 in DNA: TGCGCCAGCAGCCGGGCCGGGACTAGCGGGGGGGCTTCCACCGGGGAGCTGTTTTTT.

This clone was seen a single time. The V and J genes are TRBV18 and TRBJ1-2, with D possibly TRBD1 on 6 matching bases. Germline CDR1 reads KGHSH; CDR2 reads LQKENI. With 3 bases removed from V and 4 bases from J, the gap between germline ends came to 12 bases. CDR3 size: 14 residues. The CDR3: CASSPGGQSYGYTF. Here the CDR3 DNA reads TGTGCCAGCTCACCCGGGGGGCAGTCCTATGGCTACACCTTC.

The V gene is TRBV14, the J gene TRBJ1-4, with no clear D. This CDR3 has 12 amino acids. The V end was cut by 7 bases, the J end by 8 bases, with 11 bases between. The V gene's germline CDR1 is SGHDN and CDR2 FVKESK. The CDR3 region has the DNA TGTGCCAGCAAGAGGATCGGCGAAAAACTGTTTTTT. Protein sequence: CASKRIGEKLFF.

The J gene is TRBJ1-2, the V gene TRBV18; TRBD1 agrees at 7 bases. V lost 2 bases, J lost 4 bases, and 7 bases stayed unmatched. The CDR3 length is 15 residues. CDR1 and CDR2 from the germline V gene are KGHSH and LQKENI. The CDR3, as DNA: TGTGCCAGCTCACCAGTTAAACAGGGGTCCTATGGCTACACCTTC. This sequence encodes CASSPVKQGSYGYTF.

This clone was detected only once. The gene calls are TRBV29-1 and TRBJ1-1; TRBD1 matches at 10 bases. The germline gives CDR1 SQVTM, CDR2 ANQGSEA. The V gene end was trimmed by 3 bases and the J gene end by 8 bases; junction bases not matched to a gene: 12. The CDR3 runs 15 residues. This CDR3 is CSVEGTGVHLEEAFF. DNA of the CDR3: TGCAGCGTTGAGGGGACAGGGGTACACCTCGAAGAAGCTTTCTTT.

V gene TRBV7-9 combines with J gene TRBJ2-3; 9 positions agree with TRBD1. Losses at the gene ends were 2 bases for V and 3 bases for J; bases not matched to a gene: 3. The V gene's germline CDR1 is SEHNR and CDR2 FQNEAQ (reference sequence). The length of the CDR3 is 15 residues. The CDR3 spells CASSLFGTGTDTQYF. Here the CDR3 DNA reads TGTGCCAGCAGCTTATTCGGGACAGGGACAGATACGCAGTATTTT.

The chain is built from TRBV2 and TRBJ2-1, with unresolved D. This CDR3 has 14 amino acids. V was cut by 2 bases and J by 3 bases, with 8 bases left in between. Germline V gene data show CDR1 as SNHLY and CDR2 as FYNNEI. This CDR3 reads CASSEHDNYNEQFF. The CDR3 nucleotides read TGTGCCAGCAGTGAACACGACAACTACAATGAGCAGTTCTTC.

This clone was recorded many times. The chain has TRBV13 and TRBJ1-1; 8 nucleotides match TRBD1. With V trimmed by 7 bases and J by 4 bases, 8 bases remained unmatched. CDR1 PRHDT and CDR2 FYEKMQ come from the germline V gene (reference sequence). The CDR3 length is 14 residues. The CDR3: CASKLTGTGTEAFF. CDR3 bases: TGTGCCAGCAAGCTAACCGGGACAGGCACTGAAGCTTTCTTT.

The gene calls are TRBV29-1 and TRBJ2-4, with 10 bases identical to TRBD1. The CDR3 is made up of 13 amino acids. Germline trimming cut 4 bases from V and 9 bases from J; bases unmatched to any gene: 6. CDR1 SQVTM and CDR2 ANQGSEA come from the germline V gene. CDR3 in DNA: TGCAGCGTTGGTGGGGGACAGGGGACCATTCAGTACTTC. Its protein is CSVGGGQGTIQYF.